Presented here are 17 T cell receptor beta chains from one specimen sequenced in a study of blood T cell dynamics during melanoma immunotherapy. The time point: week 3, after first cycle of checkpoint inhibitor. Measured with immunoSEQ multiplex PCR; TCRdb has only the in-frame clones, and not every one. The top ten clones hold over 9% of a sample with 25,000 to 30,000 clones, over 80% of them seen once. The sample here was blood, taken from a patient treated with checkpoint blockade. These receptors all come from a human donor with melanoma.

The V gene is TRBV19, the J gene TRBJ1-2; the D is unclear. The ends were cut back, 5 bases at V and 4 bases at J, with 14 bases in the middle. CDR3 size: 14 residues. Germline assignment: CDR1 LNHDA and CDR2 SQIVND (reference sequence). The CDR3 sequence: CASSGRRAAYGYTF. The CDR3 coding sequence is TGTGCCAGTAGTGGTCGACGGGCCGCCTATGGCTACACCTTC.

This clone was seen once. The chain joins TRBV25-1 to TRBJ2-7; D uncertain. The V gene lost 5 bases and the J gene lost 2 bases, with 16 bases spanning the gap. Germline CDR1 MGHDK, CDR2 SYGVNS. This CDR3 is built from 15 residues. This CDR3 reads CASSTDPPAAYEQYF. CDR3 sequence (DNA): TGTGCCAGCAGTACAGACCCCCCGGCGGCCTACGAGCAGTACTTC.

The chain carries TRBV27 and TRBJ2-3, with D perhaps being TRBD1 or TRBD2 (5 bases each). The CDR3 length is 14 residues. The germline gives CDR1 MNHEY, CDR2 SMNVEV (reference sequence). The V end lost 3 bases, the J end lost 4 bases, and 11 bases lay between the germline ends. This CDR3 reads CASSLRQGPDTQYF. The CDR3 DNA sequence: TGTGCCAGCAGTTTGAGGCAGGGACCAGATACGCAGTATTTT.

The chain is built from TRBV11-3 and TRBJ1-1; the D is unclear. This CDR3 spans 13 amino acids. Germline CDR1 reads SGHNT; CDR2 reads YENEEA. Trimming shortened V by 4 bases and J by 4 bases, and 10 bases separated the two germline ends. DNA for the CDR3: TGTGCCAGCAGCTCCGGGAGGAGCACTGAAGCTTTCTTT. It yields the protein CASSSGRSTEAFF.

This clone was counted a few times. The V call is TRBV10-2, the J call TRBJ2-2, with 9 bases identical to TRBD2. The V gene's germline CDR1 is WSHSY and CDR2 SAAADI. The length of the CDR3 is 14 residues. V trimming: 11 bases; J trimming: 6 bases; junction bases outside the gene matches: 10. The CDR3 here is CAARVAGASGELFF. CDR3 in DNA: TGCGCCGCGAGGGTAGCGGGAGCTTCCGGGGAGCTGTTTTTT.

This clone was detected only a few times. The rearrangement uses TRBV10-3 and TRBJ1-1; no definite D call. Germline CDR1 is ENHRY and CDR2 is SYGVKD. The V gene lost 6 bases and the J gene lost 7 bases, with 12 bases spanning the gap. The CDR3 runs to 12 residues. This chain's CDR3 is CAISGEGYEAFF. The CDR3 DNA is TGTGCCATCAGCGGGGAGGGTTATGAAGCTTTCTTT.

A single count supports this clone. The rearrangement joins TRBV7-9 to TRBJ1-1, with TRBD1 matching 9 bases. Trimming cost V 2 bases and J 1 base; bases outside gene matches: 5. The CDR3 spans 16 residues. Germline lookup yields CDR1 SEHNR and CDR2 FQNEAQ (reference sequence). The CDR3: CASSLTTGGGNTEAFF. The CDR3 DNA follows: TGTGCCAGCAGCTTAACAACAGGGGGCGGGAACACTGAAGCTTTCTTT.

The chain couples TRBV6-4 to TRBJ2-7; 7 positions agree with TRBD1. Germline V gives CDR1 MRHNA, CDR2 SNTAGT. The trim removed 2 bases at V and 2 bases at J, leaving 15 bases unmatched. The length of the CDR3 is 18 residues. The CDR3 sequence is CASSDQGQVRVGAYEQYF. DNA of the CDR3: TGTGCCAGCAGTGACCAAGGACAGGTTAGGGTAGGTGCCTACGAGCAGTACTTC.

The chain uses TRBV10-3 and TRBJ1-1, with 11 bases lining up with TRBD1. The V gene end was trimmed by 7 bases and the J gene end by 7 bases; junction bases not matched to a gene: 8. CDR3 length: 14 amino acids. Per the germline V gene, CDR1 is ENHRY and CDR2 is SYGVKD. The CDR3 protein is CAIIPDRGQNEAFF. The CDR3 DNA reads TGTGCCATCATTCCGGACAGGGGGCAAAATGAAGCTTTCTTT.

J is TRBJ1-2 and V is TRBV27, with D possibly matching TRBD1 (6 bases). The CDR3 has 15 residues. In germline, CDR1 is MNHEY, CDR2 SMNVEV (reference sequence). The V end was cut by 6 bases, the J end by 7 bases, with 21 bases between. The DNA for the CDR3 is TGTGCCAGCAGCAGGACCGCCAGGGGCGGGTCTGGCTACACCTTC. It is translated as CASSRTARGGSGYTF.

The V gene is TRBV5-1, the J gene TRBJ1-1; TRBD1 matches 7 bases. Germline CDR1 SGHRS, CDR2 YFSETQ. The CDR3 has 13 amino acids. With V trimmed by 4 bases and J by 3 bases, 3 bases remained unmatched. Here the CDR3 DNA reads TGCGCCAGCAGCAGGGGGCGGGACACTGAAGCTTTCTTT. The encoded protein is CASSRGRDTEAFF.

The chain is built from TRBV28 and TRBJ2-2; 7 positions match TRBD1. The V gene's germline CDR1 is MDHEN and CDR2 SYDVKM. V lost 1 base, J lost 4 bases, and 6 bases stayed unmatched. CDR3 length: 16 amino acids. The CDR3 region is CASSLFMTGPTGELFF. As DNA, the CDR3 is TGTGCCAGCAGTTTATTCATGACAGGGCCCACCGGGGAGCTGTTTTTT.

The chain has TRBV5-6 and TRBJ1-2, with no clear D. The germline CDR1 and CDR2 sequences are SGHDT and YYEEEE. The CDR3 has 15 amino acids. The V end lost 0 bases, the J end lost 3 bases, and 12 bases lay between the germline ends. The CDR3 sequence: CASSLVVSVDYGYTF. The CDR3 DNA sequence: TGTGCCAGCAGCTTGGTCGTCTCTGTGGACTATGGCTACACCTTC.

The J gene is TRBJ2-3, the V gene TRBV30; 9 nucleotides align to TRBD1. Looked up from germline, CDR1 is GTSNPN and CDR2 is SVGIG (reference sequence). This CDR3 is built from 15 residues. Trimming at V came to 2 bases and at J to 4 bases, leaving 7 bases not matched to a gene. In DNA, the CDR3 is TGTGCCTGGAGTTTCCGGGACAGGGCAGCAGATACGCAGTATTTT. It translates to CAWSFRDRAADTQYF.

This chain connects TRBV7-2 to TRBJ2-4; TRBD2 is a possible D gene (5 bases). Germline values: CDR1 SGHTA, CDR2 FQGNSA. Trimming stripped 1 base from V and 2 bases from J, with 6 bases between. The CDR3 loop spans 14 amino acids. This CDR3 is CASSLGETKNIQYF. The CDR3 bases are TGTGCCAGCAGCTTAGGGGAGACCAAAAACATTCAGTACTTC.

This rearrangement joins TRBV19 to TRBJ1-5; TRBD1 matches at 8 bases. CDR3 length: 15 residues. Trimming cost V 4 bases and J 2 bases; bases outside gene matches: 4. Germline assignment: CDR1 LNHDA and CDR2 SQIVND (reference sequence). The CDR3 reads CASSTQGEGNQPQHF. The CDR3, as DNA: TGTGCCAGTAGTACACAGGGGGAGGGCAATCAGCCCCAGCATTTT.

The V gene is TRBV9, the J gene TRBJ2-3; TRBD2 aligns across 7 bases. The CDR3 is made up of 14 amino acids. CDR1 and CDR2 (germline): SGDLS, YYNGEE. J gave up 4 bases and V 7 bases, and 9 bases lay outside the gene matches. For the CDR3, the DNA is TGTGCCAGCGAAAGCGGGGCCCTGGCAGATACGCAGTATTTT. This encodes CASESGALADTQYF.